This T cell receptor beta chain was identified during a study of OX40 agonist ivuxolimab in advanced cancers. This CDR3 has 15 residues. Germline V gives CDR1 KGHSH, CDR2 LQKENI. Trimming at V came to 6 bases and at J to 1 base, leaving 9 bases not matched to a gene. Remarks on this clone: Its antigen remains unidentified. Additional DNA sequences in this sample encode the identical CDR3.

TCRdb's table, derived via immunoSEQ multiplex PCR, lists solely in-frame clones and lacks some. The sample records about 81,000 clones, approximately 90% being singletons. Any history of autoimmune disease or systemic immunosuppression disqualified patients. Findings of the study overall: Expanded clones were, on average, more numerous in CD8+ T cells than in CD4+. Blood T cells, both CD4+ and CD8+, expanded clonally by week 6 at 0.1 to 3.0 mg/kg.

The sequencing here drew on CD4+ or CD8+ T cells sorted from blood, taken in a trial of the OX40 agonist ivuxolimab. The chain is built from TRBV18 and TRBJ2-7; TRBD2 matches at 7 bases. This TCR was sampled from an adult with an advanced solid tumor such as melanoma, head and neck, liver or kidney cancer. This chain's CDR3 is CASSPRTGGSYEQYF. CDR3 bases: TGTGCCAGCTCTCCCCGGACGGGGGGATCCTACGAGCAGTACTTC.